What follows are 23 T cell receptor beta chains derived from one specimen sequenced in a study of beta chain features in type 1 diabetes. Expressed TCRB transcripts were sequenced because the entire RNA isolate underwent reverse transcription. Profiling relied on immunoSEQ multiplex PCR, and the TCRdb table lists in-frame clones only, not all of them. This sample has roughly 400,000 clones, with around 16% found just once. Specimen: naive CD4+ T cells from blood. These receptors originate from a woman aged 18 to 35 in good health.

The chain links TRBV29-1 to TRBJ2-7; TRBD2 matches at 8 bases. The CDR3 has 12 residues. Germline V lookup: CDR1 SQVTM, CDR2 ANQGSEA. V shed 4 bases and J 4 bases; nucleotides not matched to a gene: 3. The CDR3 loop is CSVVLAAYEQYF. The CDR3 coding sequence is TGCAGCGTTGTACTAGCGGCTTACGAGCAGTACTTC.

This clone was found a few times. V gene TRBV29-1 combines with J gene TRBJ1-5; D remains ambiguous. There are 13 residues in the CDR3. CDR1 is SQVTM and CDR2 is ANQGSEA in the germline V gene. Trimming took 4 bases from V and 4 from J, leaving 11 bases between them. The CDR3 sequence: CSVGMGGNQPQHF. CDR3 in DNA: TGCAGCGTTGGCATGGGCGGGAATCAGCCCCAGCATTTT.

The chain is built from TRBV28 and TRBJ2-5, with a weak D call TRBD1 (6 bases). The V gene lost 5 bases and the J gene lost 0 bases, with 10 bases spanning the gap. Germline V CDR1 and CDR2: MDHEN, SYDVKM. This CDR3 is 14 amino acids long. CDR3 DNA sequence: TGTGCCAGCAGTCCCGGACAGTACCAAGAGACCCAGTACTTC. Translating it yields CASSPGQYQETQYF.

The table lists this clone with a few counts. V is TRBV5-4 and J is TRBJ2-3, with 9 nucleotides matching TRBD2. Germline loops: CDR1 SGHNT, CDR2 YYREEE (reference sequence). This CDR3 spans 16 amino acids. V shed 5 bases, J shed 0 bases, and the junction held 7 bases outside the gene matches. CDR3 in amino acids: CASRFMTSGSTDTQYF. For the CDR3, the DNA is TGTGCCAGCAGGTTCATGACTAGCGGTAGCACAGATACGCAGTATTTT.

This rearrangement joins TRBV6-5 to TRBJ2-5; TRBD1 aligns across 7 bases. The CDR3 loop spans 14 amino acids. Germline assignment: CDR1 MNHEY and CDR2 SVGAGI. The V segment lost 4 bases and the J segment 7 bases; nucleotides outside the gene matches: 9. The CDR3 DNA follows: TGTGCCAGCAGTTCCTTACAGGGGAAACGGACCCAGTACTTC. Its protein is CASSSLQGKRTQYF.

V is TRBV5-1 and J is TRBJ1-2, with unresolved D. V gave up 0 bases and J gave up 4 bases, with 10 bases separating them. The germline gives CDR1 SGHRS, CDR2 YFSETQ. This CDR3 contains 14 residues. The DNA for the CDR3 is TGCGCCAGCAGCTTGGACCAGGAAGGCTATGGCTACACCTTC. It codes for CASSLDQEGYGYTF.

The chain joins TRBV9 to TRBJ2-1; tentatively, D is TRBD2 (5 bases). Between the trimmed V and J ends, which lost 1 base and 7 bases, there was a span of 9 bases. From germline, CDR1 is SGDLS and CDR2 YYNGEE. This CDR3 has 13 amino acids. CDR3 DNA sequence: TGTGCCAGCAGCGTACTAGCAGGAAATGAGCAGTTCTTC. Translation: CASSVLAGNEQFF.

The count of this clone is one. The V call is TRBV5-1, the J call TRBJ2-5; 9 nucleotides align to TRBD2. The V and J ends lost 2 bases and 1 base, in that order; junction bases with no gene match: 12. The V gene's germline CDR1 is SGHRS and CDR2 YFSETQ. This CDR3 contains 18 residues. In DNA form, the CDR3 reads TGCGCCAGCAGCTTCGGTAGCGGGAGTTCACAATCCCAAGAGACCCAGTACTTC. Amino acid sequence: CASSFGSGSSQSQETQYF.

This chain joins TRBV30 and TRBJ2-2; D might be TRBD1 (5 bases). V dropped 2 bases and J dropped 2 bases, with 9 bases sitting between them. Germline CDR1 reads GTSNPN; CDR2 reads SVGIG (reference sequence). This CDR3 comprises 14 residues. CDR3 protein: CAWSRWGNTGELFF. CDR3 DNA: TGTGCCTGGAGTAGGTGGGGCAACACCGGGGAGCTGTTTTTT.

This clone was found a few times. The genes are TRBV27 and TRBJ2-7, with 12 bases fitting TRBD2. Germline V gene sequence: CDR1 MNHEY, CDR2 SMNVEV (reference sequence). The CDR3 spans 16 residues. V shed 8 bases, J shed 0 bases, and the junction held 8 bases outside the gene matches. The CDR3 DNA sequence: TGTGCCAGCGGCTCCGGGACTAGCGGGTTCTCCTACGAGCAGTACTTC. Encoded protein: CASGSGTSGFSYEQYF.

This clone showed up just a few times. At one boundary the junction diverges from the germline segment, which might be a read error. The chain uses TRBV30 and TRBJ1-1; 9 bases agree with TRBD1. The CDR3 runs to 13 residues. Germline V lookup: CDR1 GTSNPN, CDR2 SVGIG (reference sequence). The CDR3 sequence: CAWSVPQGASRIF. The CDR3 bases are TGTGCCTGGAGTGTACCACAGGGGGCCAGCCGAATATTT. Full variable domain (outside the CDR3, taken from reference TRBV30 and TRBJ1-1): SQTIHQWPATLVQPVGSPLSLECTVEGTSNPNLYWYRQAAGRGLQLLFYSVGIGQISSEVPQNLSASRPQDRQFILSSKKLLLSDSGFYLCAWSVPQGASRIFGQGTRLTVV.

The V call is TRBV18, the J call TRBJ2-7, with 8 bases lining up with TRBD1. In germline, CDR1 is KGHSH, CDR2 LQKENI. This CDR3 region has 17 residues. V lost 3 bases and J lost 5; bases outside the gene matches: 15. In DNA form, the CDR3 reads TGTGCCAGCTCACCGGTGGCAGGGGGCGCACCTTGGGACGAGCAGTACTTC. Translated: CASSPVAGGAPWDEQYF.

This clone has just a few counts. The chain recombines TRBV14 with TRBJ2-1; D is unresolved. Germline V gene data show CDR1 as SGHDN and CDR2 as FVKESK. V lost 0 bases to trimming and J lost 9 bases, with 9 bases between them. CDR3 length: 13 amino acids. CDR3 sequence: CASSQDLMSEQFF. CDR3 sequence (DNA): TGTGCCAGCAGCCAAGATCTCATGAGTGAGCAGTTCTTC.

V usage is TRBV29-1 and J usage is TRBJ2-7; 7 bases agree with TRBD1. Looked up from germline, CDR1 is SQVTM and CDR2 is ANQGSEA. The CDR3 is made up of 13 amino acids. The V gene end was trimmed by 6 bases and the J gene end by 4 bases; junction bases not matched to a gene: 9. The chain's CDR3 is CSVERQGTYEQYF. CDR3 coding DNA: TGCAGCGTCGAAAGACAGGGCACGTACGAGCAGTACTTC.

The chain uses TRBV30 and TRBJ2-4, with 11 bases that match TRBD1. The CDR3 length is 13 residues. Germline V CDR1 and CDR2: GTSNPN, SVGIG (reference sequence). Losses at the gene ends were 3 bases for V and 12 bases for J; bases not matched to a gene: 7. This CDR3 is CAWSRRDRGAQYF. In DNA, the CDR3 is TGTGCCTGGAGCCGCCGGGACAGGGGGGCTCAGTACTTC.

J is TRBJ1-2 and V is TRBV30; D might be TRBD1 (6 bases). CDR3 size: 12 residues. The germline gives CDR1 GTSNPN, CDR2 SVGIG (reference sequence). V was pared by 4 bases and J by 8 bases, with 14 bases between. The CDR3 nucleotides are TGTGCCTGGACAGGGGCTGGAGGCGGCTACACCTTC. Translated, it gives CAWTGAGGGYTF.

This clone occurred a few times. This sequence joins TRBV9 and TRBJ2-2; 7 bases agree with TRBD2. CDR3 length: 17 residues. From germline, CDR1 is SGDLS and CDR2 YYNGEE. V lost 1 base and J lost 0; bases outside the gene matches: 6. Here the CDR3 DNA reads TGTGCCAGCAGCGTAAGGGCTAGCGGTACGAACACCGGGGAGCTGTTTTTT. This encodes CASSVRASGTNTGELFF.

The V and J genes are TRBV29-1 and TRBJ1-5; D is unclear. Germline V CDR1 and CDR2: SQVTM, ANQGSEA. Trimming took 3 bases from V and 0 from J, leaving 9 bases between them. The CDR3 runs to 14 residues. The CDR3 loop is CSVDGGNSNQPQHF. The CDR3 DNA is TGCAGCGTTGACGGAGGAAATAGCAATCAGCCCCAGCATTTT.

The CDR3 nucleotides are TGCGCCAGCACGGCGGGCAGCGGGGGATCCACAGATACGCAGTATTTT. Translating it yields CASTAGSGGSTDTQYF. The chain uses TRBV5-1 and TRBJ2-3; 8 nucleotides match TRBD2. Germline V gene lookup returns CDR1 SGHRS and CDR2 YFSETQ. Germline trimming cut 6 bases from V and 2 bases from J; bases unmatched to any gene: 11. CDR3 length equals 16 residues. The full variable domain, rest sourced from reference TRBV5-1 and TRBJ2-3, is KAGVTQTPRYLIKTRGQQVTLSCSPISGHRSVSWYQQTPGQGLQFLFEYFSETQRNKGNFPGRFSGRQFSNSRSEMNVSTLELGDSALYLCASTAGSGGSTDTQYFGPGTRLTVL.

V and J are TRBV30 and TRBJ2-4; tentatively, D is TRBD2 (5 bases). This CDR3 is 15 amino acids long. The germline V and J ends were trimmed by 3 bases and 0 bases, with 12 bases remaining between them. CDR1 and CDR2 from the germline V gene are GTSNPN and SVGIG (reference sequence). CDR3 bases: TGTGCCTGGAGAATGTCCGGGATAGCCAAAAACATTCAGTACTTC. This gives the protein CAWRMSGIAKNIQYF.

The J gene is TRBJ2-3, the V gene TRBV9, with 11 bases aligning to TRBD1. CDR1 and CDR2 (germline): SGDLS, YYNGEE. The V and J ends lost 3 bases and 3 bases, in that order; junction bases with no gene match: 6. This CDR3 has 16 residues. The CDR3 nucleotides are TGTGCCAGCAGCGCCCGAGGACAGGGGGCGACAGATACGCAGTATTTT. Its translation is CASSARGQGATDTQYF.

This clone was seen a handful of times. This chain connects TRBV11-2 to TRBJ1-2, with a possible D match to TRBD1 (5 bases). Trimming took off 0 bases at V and 1 base at J, with 24 bases between the two ends. Looked up from germline, CDR1 is SGHAT and CDR2 is FQNNGV. The CDR3 spans 20 residues. The chain's CDR3 is CASSLDNLRPTYGGNYGYTF. Here the CDR3 DNA reads TGTGCCAGCAGCTTAGACAACCTACGGCCGACCTACGGGGGTAACTATGGCTACACCTTC.

The chain recombines TRBV11-1 with TRBJ1-2; 8 bases map to TRBD1. Germline lookup yields CDR1 SGHAT and CDR2 FQDESV (reference sequence). The CDR3 totals 13 residues. J gave up 7 bases and V 4 bases, and 5 bases lay outside the gene matches. The CDR3 nucleotides are TGTGCCAGCAGCTCGGACAGGGCGGCTGGCTACACCTTC. Protein: CASSSDRAAGYTF.